This entry describes one TCR beta chain. The sample holds other DNA sequences that translate to the same CDR3. These data are taken from a study of blood T cell repertoires in COVID-19. Background on the study: PBMCs, B-cell-depleted T cells, or T cells provided the cDNA or gDNA that made up the material.

Germline lookup yields CDR1 MNHEY and CDR2 SVGAGI. The V gene end was trimmed by 2 bases and the J gene end by 8 bases; junction bases not matched to a gene: 7. The CDR3 length is 14 residues. Here immunoSEQ multiplex PCR was the method, and the copy in TCRdb shows in-frame clones only, minus some. The sample consists of approximately 4,000 clones, 70% to 80% of them appearing once. The clonotype was recovered from a human donor with active or convalescent COVID-19. The donor label of this sample is uncertain. The V and J genes are TRBV6-5 and TRBJ1-2; 8 positions agree with TRBD1. The specimen sequenced was peripheral blood. CDR3 sequence (DNA): TGTGCCAGCAGTTACACAGGACAGGGTGCGGGCTACACCTTC. Its protein product is CASSYTGQGAGYTF.